These T cell receptor beta chains were read from a single sample in a study of cytomegalovirus exposure and HLA in healthy donors. Assay: immunoSEQ multiplex PCR; the TCRdb copy retains only in-frame clones and omits some. The sample has 100,000 to 150,000 clones; about 78% are singletons. Sequencing used PBMCs. The source of these receptors is a female donor in good health and CMV-seronegative. CDR3s leave out the opening cysteine and the closing phenylalanine or tryptophan. Fields, in order: V gene, J gene, CDR3 protein.

V: TRBV10-3; J: TRBJ2-1; CDR3: ASRAGPRGNEQF
V: TRBV4-1; J: TRBJ1-4; CDR3: ASSQEHRDRGRTANEKLF
V: TRBV5-1; J: TRBJ2-5; CDR3: ASSSLTGGAETQY
V: TRBV7-3; J: TRBJ1-1; CDR3: ASSPTSGTGWSTEAF
V: TRBV27; J: TRBJ2-1; CDR3: ASSLLGRAVHEQF
V: TRBV27; J: TRBJ1-1; CDR3: ASSSGTGGTEAF
V: TRBV4-1; J: TRBJ2-1; CDR3: ASSQGAGQGEQF
V: TRBV30; J: TRBJ1-2; CDR3: AWSGAGNYGYT
V: TRBV28; J: TRBJ1-2; CDR3: ASRTTGSAYGYT
V: TRBV2; J: TRBJ2-7; CDR3: ASRGTSGGSLQY